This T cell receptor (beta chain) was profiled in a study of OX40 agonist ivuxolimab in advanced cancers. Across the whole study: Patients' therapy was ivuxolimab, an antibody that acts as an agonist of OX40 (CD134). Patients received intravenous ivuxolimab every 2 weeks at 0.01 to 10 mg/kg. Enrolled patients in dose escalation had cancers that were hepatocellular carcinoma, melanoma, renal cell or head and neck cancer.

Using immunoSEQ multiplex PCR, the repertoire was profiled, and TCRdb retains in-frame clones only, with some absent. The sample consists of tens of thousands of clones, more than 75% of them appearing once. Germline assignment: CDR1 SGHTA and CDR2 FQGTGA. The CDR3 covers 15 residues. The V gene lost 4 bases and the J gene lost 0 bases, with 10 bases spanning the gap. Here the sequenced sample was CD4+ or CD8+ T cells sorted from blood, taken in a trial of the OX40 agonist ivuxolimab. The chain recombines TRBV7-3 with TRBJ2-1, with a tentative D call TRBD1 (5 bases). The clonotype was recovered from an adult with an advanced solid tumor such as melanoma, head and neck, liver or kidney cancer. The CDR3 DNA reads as TGTGCCAGCAGCTCGACAGTTAGCTCCTACAATGAGCAGTTCTTC. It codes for CASSSTVSSYNEQFF. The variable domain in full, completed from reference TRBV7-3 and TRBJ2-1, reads GAGVSQTPSNKVTEKGKYVELRCDPISGHTALYWYRQSLGQGPEFLIYFQGTGAADDSGLPNDRFFAVRPEGSVSTLKIQRTERGDSAVYLCASSSTVSSYNEQFFGPGTRLTVL.